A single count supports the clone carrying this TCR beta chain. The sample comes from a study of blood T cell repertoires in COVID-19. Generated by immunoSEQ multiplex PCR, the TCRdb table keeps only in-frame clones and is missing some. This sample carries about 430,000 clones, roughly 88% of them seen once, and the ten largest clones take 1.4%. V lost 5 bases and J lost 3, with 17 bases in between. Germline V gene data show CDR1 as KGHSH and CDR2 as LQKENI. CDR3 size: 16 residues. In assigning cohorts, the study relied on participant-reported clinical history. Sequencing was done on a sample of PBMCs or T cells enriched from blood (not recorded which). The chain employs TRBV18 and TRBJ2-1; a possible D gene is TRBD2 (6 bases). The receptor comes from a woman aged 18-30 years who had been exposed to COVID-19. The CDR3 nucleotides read TGTGCCAGCTCATACGGGGGAGGAGTGGACTACAATGAGCAGTTCTTC. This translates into CASSYGGGVDYNEQFF. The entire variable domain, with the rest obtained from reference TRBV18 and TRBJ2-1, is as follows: NAGVMQNPRHLVRRRGQEARLRCSPMKGHSHVYWYRQLPEEGLKFMVYLQKENIIDESGMPKERFSAEFPKEGPSILRIQQVVRGDSAAYFCASSYGGGVDYNEQFFGPGTRLTVL.